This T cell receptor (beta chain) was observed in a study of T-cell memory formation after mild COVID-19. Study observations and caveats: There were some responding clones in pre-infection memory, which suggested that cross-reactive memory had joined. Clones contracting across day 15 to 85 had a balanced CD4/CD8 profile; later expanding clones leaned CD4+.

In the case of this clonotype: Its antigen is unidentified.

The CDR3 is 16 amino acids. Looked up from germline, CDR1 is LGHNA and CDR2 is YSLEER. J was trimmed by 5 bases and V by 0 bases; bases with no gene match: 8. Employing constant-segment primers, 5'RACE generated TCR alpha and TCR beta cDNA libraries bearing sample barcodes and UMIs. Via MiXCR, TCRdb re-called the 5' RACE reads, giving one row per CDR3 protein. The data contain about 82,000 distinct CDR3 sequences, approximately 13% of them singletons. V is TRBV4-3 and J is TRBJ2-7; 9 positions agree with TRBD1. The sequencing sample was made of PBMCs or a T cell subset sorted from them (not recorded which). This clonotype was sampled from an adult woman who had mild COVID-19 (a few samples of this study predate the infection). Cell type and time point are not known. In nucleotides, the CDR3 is TGCGCCAGCAGCCAAGATTGGGGGACAGGGTCCAACGAGCAGTACTTC. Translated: CASSQDWGTGSNEQYF.